This paragraph reports one TCR beta chain. Original handling: After removing out-of-frame reads, 2,204,828 distinct TCRbeta sequences remained. Repertoires were generated with immunoSEQ multiplex PCR, while TCRdb's copy carries only in-frame clones and drops some. The V and J calls and clone size were taken over from that table, and D and trimming were inferred from the DNA. There are under 65,000 clones in the sample; about 78% occur only once, and 0.65% to 0.85% lies in the top ten. The sort gate was single viable CD3+CD4+CD8-CD45RO+ cells for memory CD4+ T cells. CD4+ T cells were isolated by positive magnetic selection. The data were obtained in a study of memory CD4+ T cells and cytomegalovirus serostatus. Study at large: This sample comes from healthy Belgian adults, about nine CMV seropositive, some 22 seronegative.

There are 17 residues in the CDR3. After removal of 0 bases from V and 7 bases from J, the junction contained 14 bases not matched to a gene. Germline V gene lookup returns CDR1 SGHKS and CDR2 YYEKEE (reference sequence). The sequencing input was memory CD4+ T cells from blood. This rearrangement joins TRBV5-5 to TRBJ1-2, with 8 bases that match TRBD1. This receptor was identified in an adult in good health and CMV-seronegative. CDR3 protein: CASSLVGRGPPITGYTF. DNA of the CDR3: TGTGCCAGCAGCTTGGTAGGCAGGGGGCCTCCTATCACTGGCTACACCTTC.